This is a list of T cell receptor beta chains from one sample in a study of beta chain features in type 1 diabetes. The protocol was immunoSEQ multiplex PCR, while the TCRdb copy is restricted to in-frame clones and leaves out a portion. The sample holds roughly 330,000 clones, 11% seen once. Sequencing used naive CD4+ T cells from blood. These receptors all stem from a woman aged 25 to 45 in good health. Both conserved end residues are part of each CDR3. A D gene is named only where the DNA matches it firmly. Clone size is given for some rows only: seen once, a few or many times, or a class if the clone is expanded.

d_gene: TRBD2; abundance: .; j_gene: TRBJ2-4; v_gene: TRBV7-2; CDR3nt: TGTGCCAGCAGCCCGCGTAGCGGGAGACGGGACATTCAGTACTTC; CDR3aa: CASSPRSGRRDIQYF
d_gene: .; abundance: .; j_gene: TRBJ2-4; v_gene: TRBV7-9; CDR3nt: TGTGCCAGCAGCTTAGCGGCGGGGTCTTTTCAGTACTTC; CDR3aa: CASSLAAGSFQYF
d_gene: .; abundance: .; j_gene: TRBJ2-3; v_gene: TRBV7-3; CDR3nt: TGTGCCAGCAGCTTAGCGGCGGAGTCAGATACGCAGTATTTT; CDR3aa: CASSLAAESDTQYF
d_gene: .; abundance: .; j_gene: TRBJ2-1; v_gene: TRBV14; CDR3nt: TGTGCCAGACCATGGAAGGTGAGCGACGATGAGCAGTTCTTC; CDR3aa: CARPWKVSDDEQFF
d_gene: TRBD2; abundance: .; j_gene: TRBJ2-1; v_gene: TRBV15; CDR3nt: TGTGCCACCAGCAGAGGTAGACTAGCGAACGACAATGAGCAGTTCTTC; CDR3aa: CATSRGRLANDNEQFF
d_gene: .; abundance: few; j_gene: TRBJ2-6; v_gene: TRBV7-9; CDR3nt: TGTGCCAGCAGCTTTCAAGGGGATAGCTCTGGGGCCAACGTCCTGACTTTC; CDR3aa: CASSFQGDSSGANVLTF
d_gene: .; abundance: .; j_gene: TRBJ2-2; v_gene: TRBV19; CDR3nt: TGTGCCAGTAGTATCTCCGGGAACACCGGGGAGCTGTTTTTT; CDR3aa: CASSISGNTGELFF
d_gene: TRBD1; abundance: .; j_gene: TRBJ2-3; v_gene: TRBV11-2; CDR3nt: TGTGCCAGCAGCCAGGGGGGCACAGATACGCAGTATTTT; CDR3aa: CASSQGGTDTQYF
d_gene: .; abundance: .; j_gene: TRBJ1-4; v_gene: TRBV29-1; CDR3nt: TGCAGCGTTGAAGATGTCGGGGGGCGAGGTGAAAAACTGTTTTTT; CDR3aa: CSVEDVGGRGEKLFF
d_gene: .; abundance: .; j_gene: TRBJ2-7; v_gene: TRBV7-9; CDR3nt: TGTGCCAGCAGCTTAGCGTTCCAATCCTACGAGCAGTACTTC; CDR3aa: CASSLAFQSYEQYF
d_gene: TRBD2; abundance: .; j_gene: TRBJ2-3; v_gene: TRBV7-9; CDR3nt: TGTGCCAGCAGTCCCGGACTAGCGGGATTCACAGATACGCAGTATTTT; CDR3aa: CASSPGLAGFTDTQYF
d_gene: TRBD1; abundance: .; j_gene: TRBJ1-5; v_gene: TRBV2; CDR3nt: TGTGCCAGCGGGGGGACAGGGGATGGGTGGGGTCAGCCCCAGCATTTT; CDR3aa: CASGGTGDGWGQPQHF
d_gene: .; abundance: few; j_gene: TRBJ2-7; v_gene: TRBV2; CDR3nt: TGTGCCAGCAGCGAGAAACTGGAGCAGTACTTC; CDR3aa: CASSEKLEQYF
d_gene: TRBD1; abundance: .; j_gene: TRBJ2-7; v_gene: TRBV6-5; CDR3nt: TGTGCCAGCAGCCCCGACAGGGCCTCCTACGAGCAGTACTTC; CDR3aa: CASSPDRASYEQYF
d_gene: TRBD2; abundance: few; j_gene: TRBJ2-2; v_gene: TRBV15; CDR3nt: TGTGCCACCAGCAGAAAAGCGGGAATGAACACCGGGGAGCTGTTTTTT; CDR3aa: CATSRKAGMNTGELFF
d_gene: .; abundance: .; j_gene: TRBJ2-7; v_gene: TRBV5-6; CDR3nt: TGTGCCAGCAGCAATAGGGGGAACGGCGCCTACGAGCAGTACTTC; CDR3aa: CASSNRGNGAYEQYF
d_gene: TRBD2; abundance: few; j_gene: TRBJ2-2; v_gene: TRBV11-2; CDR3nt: TGTGCCAGCAGCTTAGAGGGTAGCGGGAGACCCGGGGAGCTGTTTTTT; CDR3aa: CASSLEGSGRPGELFF
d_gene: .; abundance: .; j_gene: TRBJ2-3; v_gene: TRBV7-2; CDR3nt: TGTGCCAGCAGCCAATTAGCAGCCACAGATACGCAGTATTTT; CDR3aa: CASSQLAATDTQYF
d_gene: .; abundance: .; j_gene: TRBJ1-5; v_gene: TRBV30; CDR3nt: TGTGCCTGGAGGGAGCGTTATAGCAATCAGCCCCAGCATTTT; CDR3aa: CAWRERYSNQPQHF
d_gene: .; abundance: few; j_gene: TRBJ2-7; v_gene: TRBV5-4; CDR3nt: TGTGCCAGCAGCGCCGGAGCAGCAGGGTTTTTTTACGAGCAGTACTTC; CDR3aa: CASSAGAAGFFYEQYF
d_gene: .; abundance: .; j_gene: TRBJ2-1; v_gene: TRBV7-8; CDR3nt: TGTGCCAGCAGCTCAAACACTAGAATCAATGAGCAGTTCTTC; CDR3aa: CASSSNTRINEQFF
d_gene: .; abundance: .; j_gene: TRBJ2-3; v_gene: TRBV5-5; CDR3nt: TGTGCCAGCAGCTTGGAAGTCAGAACCAGCACAGATACGCAGTATTTT; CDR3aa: CASSLEVRTSTDTQYF
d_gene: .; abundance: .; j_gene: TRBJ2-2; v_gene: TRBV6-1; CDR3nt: TGTGCCAGCGGCTTCCCCGGGGAGCTGTTTTTT; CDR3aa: CASGFPGELFF
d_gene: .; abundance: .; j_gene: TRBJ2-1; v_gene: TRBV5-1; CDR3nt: TGCGCCAGCAGCGAGACAGGCGGCTCCTACAATGAGCAGTTCTTC; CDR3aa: CASSETGGSYNEQFF
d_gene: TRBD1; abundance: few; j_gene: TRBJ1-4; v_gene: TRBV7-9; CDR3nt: TGTGCCAGCAGCGGCTATACCGGGACAGCGACTAATGAAAAACTGTTTTTT; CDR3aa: CASSGYTGTATNEKLFF
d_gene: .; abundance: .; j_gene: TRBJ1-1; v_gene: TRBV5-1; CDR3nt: TGCGCCAGCAGCGTACAGAGGAACACTGAAGCTTTCTTT; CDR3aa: CASSVQRNTEAFF
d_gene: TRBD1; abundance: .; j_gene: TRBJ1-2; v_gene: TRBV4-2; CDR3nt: TGTGCCAGCAGCCCGGCGACCGGGACAGGGGTCAGCCCCAACTATGGCTACACCTTC; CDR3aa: CASSPATGTGVSPNYGYTF
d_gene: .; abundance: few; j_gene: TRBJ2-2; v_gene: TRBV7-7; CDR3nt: TGTGCTAGCAGCCCAGCGGGGAACACCGGGGAGCTGTTTTTT; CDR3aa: CASSPAGNTGELFF
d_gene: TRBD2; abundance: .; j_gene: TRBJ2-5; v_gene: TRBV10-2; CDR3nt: TGCGCCTCGGGGGGGGAGACCCAGTACTTC; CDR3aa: CASGGETQYF
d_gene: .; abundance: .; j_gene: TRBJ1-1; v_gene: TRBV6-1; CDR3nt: TGTGCCAGCAGTGAATGGACTTTAAACCAGAAAGCTTTCTTT; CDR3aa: CASSEWTLNQKAFF
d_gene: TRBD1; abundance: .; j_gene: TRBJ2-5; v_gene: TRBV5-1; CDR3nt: TGCGCCAGCAGCTTGGATCCAGGGGGCTACACGGCGAAGACCCAGTACTTC; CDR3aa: CASSLDPGGYTAKTQYF
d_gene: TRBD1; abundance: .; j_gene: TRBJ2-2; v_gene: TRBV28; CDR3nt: TGTGCCAGCACCGGACAGGGCACCGGGGAGCTGTTTTTT; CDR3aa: CASTGQGTGELFF
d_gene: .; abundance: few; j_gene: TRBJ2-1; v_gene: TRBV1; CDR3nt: TGCACCAGCAGCCAAGACTCGGGACTAGCGGGAGTAGACAATGAGCAGTTCTTC; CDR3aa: CTSSQDSGLAGVDNEQFF
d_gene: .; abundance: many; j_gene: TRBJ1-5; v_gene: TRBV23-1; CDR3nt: TGCGCCAGCAGTCAATCCCAGGGTTCCAATCAGCCCCAGCATTTT; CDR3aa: CASSQSQGSNQPQHF
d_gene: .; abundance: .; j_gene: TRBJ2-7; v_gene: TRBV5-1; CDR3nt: TGCGCCAGCAGCTTGGCATCGGGTTCCTACGAGCAGTACTTC; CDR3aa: CASSLASGSYEQYF
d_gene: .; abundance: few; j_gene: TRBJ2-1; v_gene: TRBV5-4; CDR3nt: TGTGCCAGCAGCCTCGAGCAGGTCTCTCACGGTGAGCAGTTCTTC; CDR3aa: CASSLEQVSHGEQFF
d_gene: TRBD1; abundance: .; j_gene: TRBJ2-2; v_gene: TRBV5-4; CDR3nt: TGTGCCAGCAGCCCGGGACAGGGGGAGACCGGGGAGCTGTTTTTT; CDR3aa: CASSPGQGETGELFF
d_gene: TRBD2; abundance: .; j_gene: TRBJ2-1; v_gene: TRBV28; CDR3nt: TGTGCCAGCAGTTTACTAAGCGGGAGTTACAATGAGCAGTTCTTC; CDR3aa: CASSLLSGSYNEQFF
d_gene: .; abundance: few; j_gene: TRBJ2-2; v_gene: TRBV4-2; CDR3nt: TGTGCCAGCAGCCAAGGTGACTCGAACACCGGGGAGCTGTTTTTT; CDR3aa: CASSQGDSNTGELFF
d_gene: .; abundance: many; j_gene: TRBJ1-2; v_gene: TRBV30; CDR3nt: TGTGCCTGGTGTCCTTCCGGGGATGGCTACACCTTC; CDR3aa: CAWCPSGDGYTF
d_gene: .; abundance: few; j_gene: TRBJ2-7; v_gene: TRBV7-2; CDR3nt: TGTGCCAGCAGCGGTCAACCGGGGTACGAGCAGTACTTC; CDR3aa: CASSGQPGYEQYF
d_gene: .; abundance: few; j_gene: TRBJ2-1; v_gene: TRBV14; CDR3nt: TGTGCCAGCAGCCAGTTCACTTTACGCAATGAGCAGTTCTTC; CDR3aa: CASSQFTLRNEQFF
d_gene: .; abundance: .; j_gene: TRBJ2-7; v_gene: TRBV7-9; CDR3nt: TGTGCCAGCAGCTTGGTGAGCTCAACCTACGAGCAGTACTTC; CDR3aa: CASSLVSSTYEQYF
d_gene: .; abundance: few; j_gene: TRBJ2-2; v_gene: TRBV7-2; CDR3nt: TGTGCCAGCAGCTTTCGACAGACCACCGGGGAGCTGTTTTTT; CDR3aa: CASSFRQTTGELFF
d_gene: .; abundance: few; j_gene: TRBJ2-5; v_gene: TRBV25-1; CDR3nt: TGTGCCAGCAGTGATAGCGCACCGTACCAAGAGACCCAGTACTTC; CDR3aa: CASSDSAPYQETQYF
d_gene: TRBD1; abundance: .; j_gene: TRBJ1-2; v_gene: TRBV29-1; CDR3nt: TGCAGCGGCTGGGCAGGGGGCGCTTTTGGCTACACCTTC; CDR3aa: CSGWAGGAFGYTF
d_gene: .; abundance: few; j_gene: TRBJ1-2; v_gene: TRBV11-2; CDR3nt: TGTGCCAGCAGCTTAGCAGGGGCTGGCTACACCTTC; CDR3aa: CASSLAGAGYTF
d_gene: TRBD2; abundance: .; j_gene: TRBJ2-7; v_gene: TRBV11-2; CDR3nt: TGTGCCAGCAGCTTATGGCGTGGGGAGGGCTACGAGCAGTACTTC; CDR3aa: CASSLWRGEGYEQYF
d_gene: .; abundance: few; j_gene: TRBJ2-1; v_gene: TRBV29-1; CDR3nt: TGCAGCGTTGACCCCCCCGTCAGGGGTGGAAATGAGCAGTTCTTC; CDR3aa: CSVDPPVRGGNEQFF
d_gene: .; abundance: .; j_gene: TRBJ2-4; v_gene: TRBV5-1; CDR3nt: TGCGCCAGCAGCTTGGACGGCAAAAACATTCAGTACTTC; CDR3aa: CASSLDGKNIQYF
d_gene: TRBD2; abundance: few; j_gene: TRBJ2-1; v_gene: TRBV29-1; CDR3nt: TGCAGCGCTGCCGGGACTAGCGGGACCAGTTCCTACAATGAGCAGTTCTTC; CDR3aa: CSAAGTSGTSSYNEQFF
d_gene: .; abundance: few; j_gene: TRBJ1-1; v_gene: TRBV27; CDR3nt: TGTGCCAGCATCCAGGGGTACAGCACTGAAGCTTTCTTT; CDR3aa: CASIQGYSTEAFF
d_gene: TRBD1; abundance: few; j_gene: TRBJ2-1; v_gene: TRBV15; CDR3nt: TGTGCCACCAGCAGAACAGGGGGTAGGAATGAGCAGTTCTTC; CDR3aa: CATSRTGGRNEQFF
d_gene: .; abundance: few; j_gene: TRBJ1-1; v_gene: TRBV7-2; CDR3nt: TGTGCCAGCAGCTTAGCATCAGGGATTAGTGAAGCTTTCTTT; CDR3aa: CASSLASGISEAFF